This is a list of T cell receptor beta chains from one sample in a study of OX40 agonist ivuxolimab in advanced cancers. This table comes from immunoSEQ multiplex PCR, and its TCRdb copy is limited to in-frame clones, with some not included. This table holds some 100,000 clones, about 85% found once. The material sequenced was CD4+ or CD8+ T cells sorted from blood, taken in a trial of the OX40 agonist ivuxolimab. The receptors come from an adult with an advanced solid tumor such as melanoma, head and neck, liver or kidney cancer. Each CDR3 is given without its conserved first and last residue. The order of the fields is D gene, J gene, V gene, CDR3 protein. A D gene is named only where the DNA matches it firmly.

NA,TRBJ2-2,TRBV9,ASSPLIPNTGELF
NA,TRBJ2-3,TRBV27,ASSLSTTNSHWERFTDTQY
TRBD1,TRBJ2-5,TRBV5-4,ASKGQPGETQY
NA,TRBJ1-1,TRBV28,ASTSGGSGNTEAF
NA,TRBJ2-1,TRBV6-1,ASSEGQDYQF
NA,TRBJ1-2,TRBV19,ASTLRGLDYGYT
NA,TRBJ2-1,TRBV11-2,ASSPPYNEQF
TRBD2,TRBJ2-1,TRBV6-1,ASSEETSGRFEQF
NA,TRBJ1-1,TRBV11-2,ASSLEGLNTEAF
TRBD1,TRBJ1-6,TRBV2,ASTGQGPSSYNSPLH
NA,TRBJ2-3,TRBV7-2,ASSLNQGTDTQY
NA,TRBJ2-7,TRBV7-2,ASSLVATGPTYEQY
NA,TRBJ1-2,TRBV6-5,ASSSSGVAGDGYT
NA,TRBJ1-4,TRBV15,ATSNRVGEKLF
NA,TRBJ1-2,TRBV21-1,ASSKVVRGRGPDYGYT
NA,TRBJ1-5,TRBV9,ASSVGLQGEQPQH
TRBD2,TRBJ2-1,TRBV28,ASSFGPGGNNEQF
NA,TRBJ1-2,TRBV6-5,ASSSPGGSYGYT
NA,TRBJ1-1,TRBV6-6,ASSTDLGNTEAF
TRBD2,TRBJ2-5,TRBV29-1,SALPAGSQETQY
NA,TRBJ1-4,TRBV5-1,ASSMEGTGHVLF
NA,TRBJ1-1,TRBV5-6,ASSLFGRGTEAF
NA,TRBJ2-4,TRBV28,ATERGRKNIQY
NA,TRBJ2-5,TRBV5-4,ASSFKGSEETQY
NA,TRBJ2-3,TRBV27,ASSRTQGSDTQY
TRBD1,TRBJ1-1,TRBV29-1,SVATGWGTEAF
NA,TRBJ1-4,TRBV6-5,ASSYSARGGEKLF
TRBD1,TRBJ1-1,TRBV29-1,SVKLGQGISEAF
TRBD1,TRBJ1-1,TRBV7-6,ASSSSYTGGITEAF
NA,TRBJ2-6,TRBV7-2,ASSLAHNSGANVLT
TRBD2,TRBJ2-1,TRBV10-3,AIRAGLPPNEQF
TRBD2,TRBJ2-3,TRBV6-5,ASSPYSGMTDTQY
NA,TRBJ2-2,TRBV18,ASSPPGANTGELF
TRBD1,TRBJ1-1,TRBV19,ASSLTGLNTEAF